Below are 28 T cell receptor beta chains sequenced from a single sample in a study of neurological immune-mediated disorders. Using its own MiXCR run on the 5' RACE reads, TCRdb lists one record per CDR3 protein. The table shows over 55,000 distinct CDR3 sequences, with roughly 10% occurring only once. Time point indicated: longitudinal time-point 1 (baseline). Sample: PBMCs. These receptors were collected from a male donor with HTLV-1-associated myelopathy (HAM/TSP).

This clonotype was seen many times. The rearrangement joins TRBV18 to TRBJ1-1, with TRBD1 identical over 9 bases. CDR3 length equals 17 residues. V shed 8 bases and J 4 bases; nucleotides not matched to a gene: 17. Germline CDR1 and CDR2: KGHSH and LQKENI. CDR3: CASPPYGDRVGGTEAFF. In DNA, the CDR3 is TGTGCCAGCCCCCCTTACGGGGACAGGGTGGGAGGCACTGAAGCTTTCTTT.

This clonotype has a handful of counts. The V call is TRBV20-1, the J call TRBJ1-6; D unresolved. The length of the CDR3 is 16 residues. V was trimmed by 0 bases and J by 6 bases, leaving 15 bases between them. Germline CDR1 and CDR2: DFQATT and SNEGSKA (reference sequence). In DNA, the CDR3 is TGCAGTGCTAGAGATCCTAGGTCAGGCGTTAATTCACCCCTCCACTTT. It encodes CSARDPRSGVNSPLHF.

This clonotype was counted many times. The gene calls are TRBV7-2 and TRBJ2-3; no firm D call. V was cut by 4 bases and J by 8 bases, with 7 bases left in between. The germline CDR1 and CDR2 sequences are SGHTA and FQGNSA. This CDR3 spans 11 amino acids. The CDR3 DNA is TGTGCCAGCAGCTGGGCCGTTACGCAGTATTTT. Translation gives CASSWAVTQYF.

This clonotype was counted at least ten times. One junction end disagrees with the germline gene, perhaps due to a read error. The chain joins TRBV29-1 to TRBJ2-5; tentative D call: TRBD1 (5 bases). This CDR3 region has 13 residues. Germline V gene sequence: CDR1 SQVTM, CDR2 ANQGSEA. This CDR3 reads CSVEVGDQETQYF. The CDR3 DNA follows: TGCAGCGTCGAAGTAGGGGACCAAGAGACCCAGTACTTC.

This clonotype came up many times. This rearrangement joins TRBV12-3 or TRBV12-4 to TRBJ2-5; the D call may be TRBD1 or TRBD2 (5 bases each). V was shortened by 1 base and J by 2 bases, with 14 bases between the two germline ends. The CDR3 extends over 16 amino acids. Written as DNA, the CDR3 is TGTGCCAGCAGTTTAGTTGGGGGAAGTGGTCAAGAGACCCAGTACTTC. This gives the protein CASSLVGGSGQETQYF.

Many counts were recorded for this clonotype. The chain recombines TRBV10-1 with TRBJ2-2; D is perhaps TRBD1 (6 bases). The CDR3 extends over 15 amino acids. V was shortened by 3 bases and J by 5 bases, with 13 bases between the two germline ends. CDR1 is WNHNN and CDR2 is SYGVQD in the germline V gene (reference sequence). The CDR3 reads CASSEIGGLTGELFF. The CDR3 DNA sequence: TGCGCCAGCAGTGAAATAGGGGGTCTGACCGGGGAGCTGTTTTTT.

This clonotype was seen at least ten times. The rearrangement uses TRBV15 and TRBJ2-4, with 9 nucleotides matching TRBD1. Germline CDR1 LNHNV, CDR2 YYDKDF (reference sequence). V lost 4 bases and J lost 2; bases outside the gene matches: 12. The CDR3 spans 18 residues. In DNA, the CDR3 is TGTGCCACCAGCAAGATCCACGGGACAGGGAGAACCAAAAACATTCAGTACTTC. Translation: CATSKIHGTGRTKNIQYF.

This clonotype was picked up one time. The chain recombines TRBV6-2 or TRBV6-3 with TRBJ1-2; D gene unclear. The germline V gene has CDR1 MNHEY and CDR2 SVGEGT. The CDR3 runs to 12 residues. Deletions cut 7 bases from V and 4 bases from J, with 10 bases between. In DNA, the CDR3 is TGTGCCAGCATCTACAGATCCTATGGCTACACCTTC. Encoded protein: CASIYRSYGYTF.

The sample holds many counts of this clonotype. CDR3 coding DNA: TGTGCCAGCAGTACAGGGACCCCTAACCCCGAAGCTTTCTTT. This gives the protein CASSTGTPNPEAFF. The chain couples TRBV12-3 or TRBV12-4 to TRBJ1-1; a possible D gene is TRBD1 (6 bases). Trimming took 5 bases from V and 8 from J, leaving 18 bases between them. This CDR3 spans 14 amino acids.

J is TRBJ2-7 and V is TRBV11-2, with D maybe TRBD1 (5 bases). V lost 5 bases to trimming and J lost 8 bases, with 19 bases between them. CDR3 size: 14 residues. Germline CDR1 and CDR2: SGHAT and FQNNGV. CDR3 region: CASSPGHVTGKQYF. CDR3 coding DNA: TGTGCCAGCAGCCCCGGACATGTTACTGGCAAGCAGTACTTC.

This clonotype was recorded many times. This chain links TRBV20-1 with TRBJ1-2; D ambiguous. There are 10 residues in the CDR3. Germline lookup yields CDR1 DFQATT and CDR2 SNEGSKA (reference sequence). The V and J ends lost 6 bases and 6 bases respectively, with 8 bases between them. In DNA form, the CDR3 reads TGCAGTGCAGGTCACGATGGCTACACCTTC. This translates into CSAGHDGYTF.

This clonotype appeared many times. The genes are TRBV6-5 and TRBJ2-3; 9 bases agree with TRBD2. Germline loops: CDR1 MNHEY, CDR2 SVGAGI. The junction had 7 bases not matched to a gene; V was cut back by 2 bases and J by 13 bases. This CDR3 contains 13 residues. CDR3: CASSYNLAGSKYF. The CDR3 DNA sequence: TGTGCCAGCAGTTACAATCTAGCGGGGTCGAAGTATTTT.

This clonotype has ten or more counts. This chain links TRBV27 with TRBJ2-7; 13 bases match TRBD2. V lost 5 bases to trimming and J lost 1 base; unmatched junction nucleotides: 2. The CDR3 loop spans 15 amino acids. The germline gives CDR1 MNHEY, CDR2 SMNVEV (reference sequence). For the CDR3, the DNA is TGTGCCAGCAGTAAACTAGCGGGGGGGTCCTACGAGCAGTACTTC. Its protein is CASSKLAGGSYEQYF.

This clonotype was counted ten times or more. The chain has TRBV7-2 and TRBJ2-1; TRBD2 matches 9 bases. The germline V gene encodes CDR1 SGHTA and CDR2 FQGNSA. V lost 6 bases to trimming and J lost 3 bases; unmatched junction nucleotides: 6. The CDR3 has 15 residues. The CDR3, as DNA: TGTGCCAGCAGTTCTCAGCGGGGGGACTACAATGAGCAGTTCTTC. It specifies CASSSQRGDYNEQFF.

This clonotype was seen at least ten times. The chain's CDR3 is CASSERPGSTDTQYF. CDR3 DNA sequence: TGTGCCAGCAGTGAGCGTCCAGGGAGCACAGATACGCAGTATTTT. The chain employs TRBV6-1 and TRBJ2-3; D is possibly TRBD1 (5 bases). The CDR3 totals 15 residues. V was cut by 3 bases and J by 0 bases, with 10 bases left in between. Germline V lookup: CDR1 MNHNS, CDR2 SASEGT.

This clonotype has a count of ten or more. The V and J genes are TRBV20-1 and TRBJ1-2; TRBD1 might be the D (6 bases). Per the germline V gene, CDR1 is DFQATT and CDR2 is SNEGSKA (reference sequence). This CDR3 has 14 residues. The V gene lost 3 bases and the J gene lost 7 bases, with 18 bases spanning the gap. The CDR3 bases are TGCAGTGCTAGGCGCGGCAGGGGAAGTGGTGGCTACACCTTC. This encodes CSARRGRGSGGYTF.

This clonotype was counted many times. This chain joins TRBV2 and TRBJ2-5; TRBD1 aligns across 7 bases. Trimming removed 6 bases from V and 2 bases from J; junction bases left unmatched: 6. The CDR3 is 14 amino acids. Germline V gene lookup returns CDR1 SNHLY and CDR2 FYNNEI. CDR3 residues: CASRVGGGQETQYF. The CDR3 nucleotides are TGTGCCAGCAGGGTAGGGGGCGGACAAGAGACCCAGTACTTC.

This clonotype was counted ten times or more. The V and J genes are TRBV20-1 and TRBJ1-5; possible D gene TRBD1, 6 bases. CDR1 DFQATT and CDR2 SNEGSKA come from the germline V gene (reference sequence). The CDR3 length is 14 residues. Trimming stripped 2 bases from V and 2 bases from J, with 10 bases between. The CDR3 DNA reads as TGCAGTGCTAGAATGGGGGCCGGCAATCAGCCCCAGCATTTT. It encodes CSARMGAGNQPQHF.

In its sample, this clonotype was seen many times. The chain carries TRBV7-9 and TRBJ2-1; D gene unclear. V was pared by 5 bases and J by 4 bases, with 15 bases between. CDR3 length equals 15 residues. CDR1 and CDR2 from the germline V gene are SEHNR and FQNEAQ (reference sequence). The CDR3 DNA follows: TGTGCCAGCAGCCCGGGTAGGAGCTCTTACAATGAGCAGTTCTTC. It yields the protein CASSPGRSSYNEQFF.

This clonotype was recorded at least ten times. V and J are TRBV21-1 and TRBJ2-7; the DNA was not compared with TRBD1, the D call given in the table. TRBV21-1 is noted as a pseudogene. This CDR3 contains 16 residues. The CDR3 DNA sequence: TGTGCCAGCAGCTTAGTTGGACAGGTCCTCTCCTACGAGCAGTACTTC. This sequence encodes CASSLVGQVLSYEQYF.

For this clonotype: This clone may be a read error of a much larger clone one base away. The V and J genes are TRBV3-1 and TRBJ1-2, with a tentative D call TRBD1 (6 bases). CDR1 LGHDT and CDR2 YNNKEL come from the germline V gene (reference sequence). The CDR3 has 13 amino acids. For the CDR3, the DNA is TGTGCCAGCAGCCAACAGGGGTCCTATGGCTACAGCTTC. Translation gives CASSQQGSYGYSF.

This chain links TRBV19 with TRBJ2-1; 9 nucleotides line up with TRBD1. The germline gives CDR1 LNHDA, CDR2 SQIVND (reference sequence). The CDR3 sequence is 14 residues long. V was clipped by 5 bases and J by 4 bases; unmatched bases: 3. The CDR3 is CASSGGQGYNEQFF. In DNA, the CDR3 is TGTGCCAGTAGTGGTGGACAGGGGTACAATGAGCAGTTCTTC.

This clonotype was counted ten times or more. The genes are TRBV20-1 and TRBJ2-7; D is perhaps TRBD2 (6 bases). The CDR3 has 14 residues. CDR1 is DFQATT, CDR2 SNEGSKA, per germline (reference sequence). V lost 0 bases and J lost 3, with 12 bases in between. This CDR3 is CSARDRREVYEQYF. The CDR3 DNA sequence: TGCAGTGCTAGAGATCGGAGGGAGGTCTACGAGCAGTACTTC.

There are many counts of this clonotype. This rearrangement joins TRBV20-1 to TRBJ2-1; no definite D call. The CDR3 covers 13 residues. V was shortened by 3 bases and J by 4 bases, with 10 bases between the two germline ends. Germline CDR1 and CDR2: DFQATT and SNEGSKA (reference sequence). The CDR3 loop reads CSARATPYNEQFF. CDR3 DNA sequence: TGCAGTGCTAGGGCGACACCGTACAATGAGCAGTTCTTC.

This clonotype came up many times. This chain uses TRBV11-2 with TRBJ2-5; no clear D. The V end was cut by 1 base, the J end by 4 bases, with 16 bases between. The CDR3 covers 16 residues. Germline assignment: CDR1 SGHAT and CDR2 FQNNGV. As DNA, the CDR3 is TGTGCCAGCAGCTTAGTTAGCCGGTGGGGTCGAGAGACCCAGTACTTC. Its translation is CASSLVSRWGRETQYF. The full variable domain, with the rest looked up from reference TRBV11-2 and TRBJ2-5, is EAGVAQSPRYKIIEKRQSVAFWCNPISGHATLYWYQQILGQGPKLLIQFQNNGVVDDSQLPKDRFSAERLKGVDSTLKIQPAKLEDSAVYLCASSLVSRWGRETQYFGPGTRLLVL.

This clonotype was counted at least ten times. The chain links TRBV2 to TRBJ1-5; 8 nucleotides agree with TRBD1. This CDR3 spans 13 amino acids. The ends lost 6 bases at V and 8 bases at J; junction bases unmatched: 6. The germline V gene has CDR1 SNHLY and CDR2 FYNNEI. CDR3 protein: CASSRDRLEPQHF. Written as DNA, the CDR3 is TGTGCCAGCAGCCGGGACAGGCTGGAGCCCCAGCATTTT.

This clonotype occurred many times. Here the CDR3 reads CSATNQGNYGYTF. CDR3 nucleotides: TGCAGTGCAACAAATCAGGGAAACTATGGCTACACCTTC. J is TRBJ1-2 and V is TRBV20-1, with D perhaps TRBD1 (5 bases). Deletions cut 6 bases from V and 2 bases from J, with 13 bases between. Germline V gene sequence: CDR1 DFQATT, CDR2 SNEGSKA (reference sequence). The CDR3 totals 13 residues.

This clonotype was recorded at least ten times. CDR3 sequence reads: CSAERGPYNEQFF. For the CDR3, the DNA is TGCAGTGCTGAGCGGGGACCCTACAATGAGCAGTTCTTC. The chain carries TRBV20-1 and TRBJ2-1, with 7 bases that match TRBD2. V was pared by 5 bases and J by 2 bases, with 3 bases of the junction left unmatched. Germline values: CDR1 DFQATT, CDR2 SNEGSKA (reference sequence). There are 13 residues in the CDR3.